The subject of this entry is one T cell receptor beta chain. Its antigen is unidentified. This record belongs to a study of cytomegalovirus exposure and HLA in healthy donors. Findings and limits, study-wide: A later analysis appeared to link common viral pathogens to several of the most significant clusters. Donors belonging to an Asian-associated ancestry cluster reportedly showed fewer N-insertions in productive TCRs than the approximately 690-donor mean, according to what a later analysis found. Cytomegalovirus association was assigned to around 150 TCR beta chains.

The CDR3 is made up of 14 amino acids. Per germline, CDR1 KGHSH and CDR2 LQKENI. V gave up 3 bases and J gave up 4 bases, with 12 bases separating them. Primers: 60 Vbeta forward and 13 Jbeta reverse. Profiled with immunoSEQ multiplex PCR; TCRdb holds only in-frame clones, not every one. Recorded for this sample: 80,000 to 100,000 clones. This clonotype was sampled from a man in his fifties in good health and CMV-seropositive. This rearrangement joins TRBV18 to TRBJ1-2; no definite D call. What was sequenced was PBMCs. The CDR3 bases are TGTGCCAGCTCACCGGGCAGAGAGATCTATGGCTACACCTTC. Translated: CASSPGREIYGYTF.